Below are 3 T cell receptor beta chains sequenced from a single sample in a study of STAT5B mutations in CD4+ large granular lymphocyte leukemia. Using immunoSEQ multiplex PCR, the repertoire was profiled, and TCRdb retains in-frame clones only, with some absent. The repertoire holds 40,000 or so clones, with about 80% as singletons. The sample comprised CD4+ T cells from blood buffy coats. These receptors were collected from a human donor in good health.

The CDR3 region has the DNA TGTGCCAGCAGTGAAGCCGGGGCCCACAATCAGCCCCAGCATTTT. The encoded protein is CASSEAGAHNQPQHF. V usage is TRBV6-1 and J usage is TRBJ1-5, with TRBD1 as a possible D gene (5 bases). The length of the CDR3 is 15 residues. Trimming took 0 bases from V and 3 from J, leaving 9 bases between them. CDR1 and CDR2 from the germline V gene are MNHNS and SASEGT.

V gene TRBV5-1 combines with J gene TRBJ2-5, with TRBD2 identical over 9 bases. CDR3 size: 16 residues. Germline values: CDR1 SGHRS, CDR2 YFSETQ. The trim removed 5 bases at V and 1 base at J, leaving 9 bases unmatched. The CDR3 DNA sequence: TGCGCCAGCAGGGAGGGGACTAGCTTACTCCAAGAGACCCAGTACTTC. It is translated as CASREGTSLLQETQYF.

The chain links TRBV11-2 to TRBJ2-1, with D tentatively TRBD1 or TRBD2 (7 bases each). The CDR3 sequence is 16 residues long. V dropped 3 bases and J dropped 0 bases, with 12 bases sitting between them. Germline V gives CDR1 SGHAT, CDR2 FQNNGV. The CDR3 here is CASSFQGGGSYNEQFF. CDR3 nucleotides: TGTGCCAGCAGCTTCCAGGGGGGGGGCTCCTACAATGAGCAGTTCTTC. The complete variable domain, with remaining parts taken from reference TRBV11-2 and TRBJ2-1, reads EAGVAQSPRYKIIEKRQSVAFWCNPISGHATLYWYQQILGQGPKLLIQFQNNGVVDDSQLPKDRFSAERLKGVDSTLKIQPAKLEDSAVYLCASSFQGGGSYNEQFFGPGTRLTVL.